This T cell receptor (beta chain) was retrieved from a study of blood T cells in healthy people across ages. V shed 4 bases and J 4 bases; nucleotides not matched to a gene: 7. The CDR3 contains 14 residues. Germline assignment: CDR1 SGHTA and CDR2 FQGNSA. Combining a sample-barcoded 5' primer with a J-beta primer mix, a second PCR ran for roughly 7 to 11 cycles. One entry per CDR3 protein results from TCRdb running MiXCR on the 5' RACE reads. Of roughly 800,000 distinct CDR3 sequences listed, 58% were seen once; the top ten hold roughly 20%. Sequenced input: blood. The rearrangement uses TRBV7-2 and TRBJ2-7; 7 bases line up with TRBD2. This TCR was recovered from a man aged 25 to 40 in good health. CDR3 in amino acids: CASSWSGEQYEQYF. CDR3 DNA sequence: TGTGCCAGCAGCTGGAGCGGGGAGCAGTACGAGCAGTACTTC.